The 24 T cell receptor beta chains given below trace back to one sample, sequenced in a study of cytomegalovirus exposure and HLA in healthy donors. In the PCR, 60 Vbeta and 13 Jbeta primers were used. Libraries were prepared by immunoSEQ multiplex PCR; TCRdb keeps only in-frame clonotypes and omits some of them. Of approximately 270,000 clones listed, roughly 80% are singletons. The sequenced material came from PBMCs. The receptors derive from a girl aged 2 to 10 in good health and CMV-seronegative.

This chain connects TRBV11-1 to TRBJ1-3; the D gene is possibly TRBD1 (6 bases). With 5 bases removed from V and 2 bases from J, the gap between germline ends came to 10 bases. The germline V gene has CDR1 SGHAT and CDR2 FQDESV (reference sequence). The CDR3 length is 14 residues. CDR3 in DNA: TGTGCCAGCAGCCACCGGGACACTGGAAACACCATATATTTT. Encoded protein: CASSHRDTGNTIYF.

The chain couples TRBV7-9 to TRBJ1-1; 7 bases agree with TRBD1. Germline CDR1 is SEHNR and CDR2 is FQNEAQ (reference sequence). The CDR3 is made up of 16 amino acids. V was clipped by 5 bases and J by 1 base; unmatched bases: 10. CDR3 in DNA: TGTGCCAGCAGCCGTTTCGGGACAGTTAAGAACACTGAAGCTTTCTTT. As protein: CASSRFGTVKNTEAFF.

This chain uses TRBV9 with TRBJ2-7; 7 nucleotides align to TRBD1. This CDR3 is 15 amino acids long. The germline V gene encodes CDR1 SGDLS and CDR2 YYNGEE. V was pared by 4 bases and J by 0 bases, with 7 bases of the junction left unmatched. The DNA of the CDR3 is TGTGCCAGCAGCCCCTGGACAGGAGACTCCTACGAGCAGTACTTC. Amino acid sequence: CASSPWTGDSYEQYF.

This sequence joins TRBV10-3 and TRBJ2-5, with 8 bases lining up with TRBD2. CDR1 ENHRY and CDR2 SYGVKD come from the germline V gene. The CDR3 totals 13 residues. After removal of 5 bases from V and 4 bases from J, the junction contained 3 bases not matched to a gene. The CDR3 is CAISPSGGETQYF. CDR3 in DNA: TGTGCCATCAGTCCGAGCGGGGGAGAGACCCAGTACTTC.

The chain employs TRBV10-3 and TRBJ2-1, with TRBD1 identical over 10 bases. Trimming removed 7 bases from V and 8 bases from J; junction bases left unmatched: 8. Per germline, CDR1 ENHRY and CDR2 SYGVKD. The CDR3 extends over 14 amino acids. The chain's CDR3 is CAINRDRGIDEQFF. The CDR3 DNA sequence: TGTGCCATCAACCGGGACAGGGGAATCGATGAGCAGTTCTTC.

The chain links TRBV2 to TRBJ2-3; TRBD1 might be the D (5 bases). Trimming took 4 bases from V and 4 from J, leaving 12 bases between them. The CDR3 runs to 14 residues. Per the germline V gene, CDR1 is SNHLY and CDR2 is FYNNEI. CDR3 amino acids: CASSGTQGSDTQYF. Here the CDR3 DNA reads TGTGCCAGCAGTGGGACCCAGGGTTCAGATACGCAGTATTTT.

The chain is built from TRBV27 and TRBJ2-7, with D possibly being TRBD2 (5 bases). Germline loops: CDR1 MNHEY, CDR2 SMNVEV (reference sequence). V was clipped by 6 bases and J by 3 bases, with 18 bases between them. The CDR3 contains 15 residues. The CDR3 spells CASSRGDLLGYEQYF. The CDR3 nucleotides are TGTGCCAGCAGCCGGGGAGATCTACTCGGCTACGAGCAGTACTTC.

This sequence joins TRBV5-1 and TRBJ2-3, with a tentative D call TRBD1 (6 bases). Trimming shortened V by 8 bases and J by 2 bases, and 18 bases separated the two germline ends. Germline V gives CDR1 SGHRS, CDR2 YFSETQ. This CDR3 is built from 15 residues. The CDR3 DNA reads as TGCGCCAGTTCTTTAAGGACAGAAGTCACAGATACGCAGTATTTT. It codes for CASSLRTEVTDTQYF.

There are a few counts of this clone. The chain links TRBV5-4 to TRBJ2-3, with TRBD1 matching 9 bases. J was trimmed by 2 bases and V by 0 bases; bases with no gene match: 1. Germline assignment: CDR1 SGHNT and CDR2 YYREEE (reference sequence). The CDR3 covers 15 residues. CDR3 protein: CASSLGTGATDTQYF. The CDR3, as DNA: TGTGCCAGCAGCTTGGGGACAGGGGCCACAGATACGCAGTATTTT.

The V and J genes are TRBV18 and TRBJ1-4; the D gene is possibly TRBD1 (6 bases). The V and J ends lost 8 bases and 0 bases respectively, with 10 bases between them. CDR1 KGHSH and CDR2 LQKENI come from the germline V gene. The CDR3 has 14 residues. The CDR3, as DNA: TGTGCCAGCCACCGACAGGCAACTAATGAAAAACTGTTTTTT. Protein: CASHRQATNEKLFF. Complete variable domain (other parts from reference TRBV18 and TRBJ1-4): NAGVMQNPRHLVRRRGQEARLRCSPMKGHSHVYWYRQLPEEGLKFMVYLQKENIIDESGMPKERFSAEFPKEGPSILRIQQVVRGDSAAYFCASHRQATNEKLFFGSGTQLSVL.

V gene TRBV25-1 combines with J gene TRBJ2-1; TRBD2 matches at 10 bases. Germline V gene lookup returns CDR1 MGHDK and CDR2 SYGVNS. Trimming at V came to 1 base and at J to 4 bases, leaving 10 bases not matched to a gene. The CDR3 has 18 residues. CDR3 nucleotide sequence: TGTGCCAGCAGTGAATCCCTCCTAGCGGGAGAGCTTTACAATGAGCAGTTCTTC. It translates to CASSESLLAGELYNEQFF.

The V and J genes are TRBV6-6 and TRBJ1-1; 7 bases map to TRBD1. J gave up 1 base and V 6 bases, and 5 bases lay outside the gene matches. The CDR3 sequence is 14 residues long. Germline loops: CDR1 MNHNY, CDR2 SVGAGI (reference sequence). The CDR3 here is CASSRRDRNTEAFF. The CDR3 nucleotides read TGTGCCAGCAGCCGGAGGGACAGGAACACTGAAGCTTTCTTT.

The CDR3 loop reads CASPLLAGGPPYEQYF. The CDR3 nucleotides are TGCGCCAGCCCCCTCCTAGCGGGAGGTCCCCCCTACGAGCAGTACTTC. The rearrangement links TRBV10-1 to TRBJ2-7; 11 bases are shared with TRBD2. This CDR3 spans 16 amino acids. Germline lookup yields CDR1 WNHNN and CDR2 SYGVQD (reference sequence). The V gene end was trimmed by 8 bases and the J gene end by 2 bases; junction bases not matched to a gene: 11.

The rearrangement uses TRBV5-8 and TRBJ1-5; D may be TRBD1 (5 bases). The CDR3 contains 14 residues. Germline CDR1 SGHTS, CDR2 YDEGEE. With 0 bases removed from V and 7 bases from J, the gap between germline ends came to 11 bases. CDR3 protein: CASSLVGGLQPQHF. The DNA for the CDR3 is TGTGCCAGCAGCTTGGTCGGGGGATTACAGCCCCAGCATTTT.

This chain links TRBV29-1 with TRBJ2-1; D not certain. The CDR3 has 13 residues. Trimming cost V 6 bases and J 4 bases, with 13 bases left between them. Germline loops: CDR1 SQVTM, CDR2 ANQGSEA. Here the CDR3 reads CSVSTILYNEQFF. The CDR3 bases are TGCAGCGTATCCACGATCCTATACAATGAGCAGTTCTTC.

This chain connects TRBV20-1 to TRBJ2-5; D possibly corresponds to TRBD1 (5 bases). The CDR3 runs to 9 residues. V gave up 6 bases and J gave up 11 bases, with 10 bases separating them. Germline V gene lookup returns CDR1 DFQATT and CDR2 SNEGSKA (reference sequence). The DNA of the CDR3 is TGCAGTGCCTCAGGGCAGCAGTACTTC. Translating it yields CSASGQQYF.

Remarks on this clone: Different DNA sequences within this sample yield the same CDR3. The rearrangement links TRBV19 to TRBJ2-1; D is uncertain. CDR1 and CDR2 (germline): LNHDA, SQIVND (reference sequence). V was pared by 3 bases and J by 0 bases, with 9 bases between. CDR3 size: 15 residues. The CDR3 loop reads CASSMTSGSYNEQFF. CDR3 DNA: TGTGCCAGTAGTATGACGTCGGGCTCCTACAATGAGCAGTTCTTC.

This clone was seen only a few times. The chain employs TRBV4-1 and TRBJ2-1; 7 bases line up with TRBD2. Germline loops: CDR1 MGHRA, CDR2 YSYEKL. Trimming at V came to 0 bases and at J to 0 bases, leaving 8 bases not matched to a gene. CDR3 length: 18 residues. The CDR3 DNA follows: TGCGCCAGCAGCCAAGACGCGACCACTAGCGACTCCTACAATGAGCAGTTCTTC. As protein: CASSQDATTSDSYNEQFF.

This clone occurred a few times. The rearrangement links TRBV5-1 to TRBJ1-2; TRBD1 aligns across 7 bases. Germline CDR1 SGHRS, CDR2 YFSETQ. This CDR3 is built from 16 residues. V lost 0 bases to trimming and J lost 4 bases; unmatched junction nucleotides: 9. For the CDR3, the DNA is TGCGCCAGCAGCTTGGGACTATTACAGGGGTCCTATGGCTACACCTTC. Its translation is CASSLGLLQGSYGYTF.

This chain links TRBV7-4 with TRBJ1-2; D is uncertain. In germline, CDR1 is SGHVT, CDR2 SQSDAQ. The CDR3 extends over 11 amino acids. The V gene lost 11 bases and the J gene lost 6 bases, with 13 bases spanning the gap. The CDR3 region is CAAAYLDGYTF. The DNA for the CDR3 is TGTGCCGCTGCCTATCTTGATGGCTACACCTTC. The variable domain in full, completed from reference TRBV7-4 and TRBJ1-2, reads GAGVSQSPRYKVAKRGRDVALRCDSISGHVTLYWYRQTLGQGSEVLTYSQSDAQRDKSGRPSGRFSAERPERSVSTLKIQRTEQGDSAVYLCAAAYLDGYTFGSGTRLTVV.

J is TRBJ1-1 and V is TRBV2; the match to TRBD1 covers 10 bases. The V and J ends lost 6 bases and 7 bases, in that order; junction bases with no gene match: 2. Germline CDR1 and CDR2: SNHLY and FYNNEI. The CDR3 consists of 12 residues. This CDR3 is CASRDRGFEAFF. CDR3 DNA: TGTGCCAGCAGGGACAGGGGGTTTGAAGCTTTCTTT.

J is TRBJ1-2 and V is TRBV12-5; D perhaps matches TRBD1 (6 bases). The germline V gene encodes CDR1 LGHNT and CDR2 FRNRAP. The CDR3 spans 12 residues. Trimming left V 6 bases short and J 8 bases short, with 13 bases between. Here the CDR3 DNA reads TGTGCTAGTGGCCAAACAGGGATCGGCTACACCTTC. Translation: CASGQTGIGYTF.

There are a few counts of this clone. This chain connects TRBV6-1 to TRBJ2-3; D gene ambiguous. CDR1 is MNHNS and CDR2 is SASEGT in the germline V gene. The CDR3 extends over 12 amino acids. The ends were cut back, 2 bases at V and 5 bases at J, with 5 bases in the middle. The CDR3 nucleotides are TGTGCCAGCAGTGAATCCCTAGATACGCAGTATTTT. Translated, it gives CASSESLDTQYF.

The rearrangement links TRBV27 to TRBJ2-3, with 8 bases aligning to TRBD2. The V gene end was trimmed by 7 bases and the J gene end by 4 bases; junction bases not matched to a gene: 7. CDR1 MNHEY and CDR2 SMNVEV come from the germline V gene (reference sequence). This CDR3 is built from 14 residues. The CDR3 spells CASTWAAGADTQYF. As DNA, the CDR3 is TGTGCCAGCACCTGGGCAGCGGGAGCAGATACGCAGTATTTT.